Each of the 24 T cell receptor beta chains below was sequenced from the same sample in a study of sequential checkpoint blockade in melanoma. The treatment here: randomized to nivolumab then ipilimumab (arm A) or the reverse (arm B). The table came from immunoSEQ multiplex PCR; TCRdb's copy has only in-frame clones and leaves some out. The table records over 10,000 clones, 70% to 85% of them present only once. The sample here was CD8+ T cells sorted from blood (inferred from file names), taken from a patient given nivolumab and ipilimumab in sequence. The receptors were sampled from a human donor with melanoma.

The chain carries TRBV15 and TRBJ2-2; TRBD1 matches 10 bases. Germline-derived CDR1 and CDR2 are LNHNV and YYDKDF (reference sequence). The CDR3 totals 20 residues. V dropped 5 bases and J dropped 6; count of bases not matched to a gene: 21. The CDR3 here is CATSPSVFDRGLGGSGELFF. DNA for the CDR3: TGTGCCACCAGCCCCAGTGTTTTCGACAGGGGGCTAGGGGGATCCGGGGAGCTGTTTTTT.

By sample fraction, this clone is hyperexpanded. V and J are TRBV19 and TRBJ1-3; D remains unclear. Trimming removed 0 bases at V and 2 bases at J, with 8 bases between. Germline V gene data show CDR1 as LNHDA and CDR2 as SQIVND (reference sequence). The CDR3 runs to 15 residues. The CDR3 is CASSIDWSAGNTIYF. CDR3 bases: TGTGCCAGTAGTATAGACTGGAGTGCTGGAAACACCATATATTTT.

The chain links TRBV27 to TRBJ2-5; D might be TRBD2 (6 bases). The DNA end favors TRBJ2-7, so the J call may be wrong. The CDR3 runs 14 residues. The germline gives CDR1 MNHEY, CDR2 SMNVEV (reference sequence). DNA for the CDR3: TGTGCCAGCAGTGCCCGGGAGCACCTCTACGAGCAGTACTTC. Its protein is CASSAREHLYEQYF.

The rearrangement uses TRBV7-3 and TRBJ1-3; D remains ambiguous. Trimming cost V 2 bases and J 0 bases, with 5 bases left between them. Germline CDR1 is SGHTA and CDR2 is FQGTGA. The CDR3 totals 14 residues. CDR3 protein: CASSLQISGNTIYF. CDR3 coding DNA: TGTGCCAGCAGCTTACAAATCTCTGGAAACACCATATATTTT.

The chain employs TRBV6-6 and TRBJ2-3; D call uncertain. V shed 2 bases and J shed 5 bases, with 11 bases lying between them. CDR1 is MNHNY and CDR2 is SVGAGI in the germline V gene (reference sequence). This CDR3 region has 14 residues. This CDR3 reads CASSYQTERDTQYF. The CDR3 bases are TGTGCCAGCAGTTACCAAACAGAAAGAGATACGCAGTATTTT.

This clone was seen only a few times. V gene TRBV27 combines with J gene TRBJ2-5; TRBD2 aligns across 10 bases. Germline V gene data show CDR1 as MNHEY and CDR2 as SMNVEV (reference sequence). The CDR3 consists of 16 residues. J lost 2 bases, V lost 1 base, and 4 bases had no gene match. CDR3 coding DNA: TGTGCCAGCAGTTTATTACCTAGCGGGGGACAAGAGACCCAGTACTTC. This encodes CASSLLPSGGQETQYF.

This chain uses TRBV10-3 with TRBJ2-7, with 10 bases aligning to TRBD1. Germline lookup yields CDR1 ENHRY and CDR2 SYGVKD. CDR3 size: 16 residues. Trimming cost V 2 bases and J 7 bases; bases outside gene matches: 11. CDR3 DNA sequence: TGTGCCATCAGTGAGCCGGGACAGGGGTTTGTTGATGAGCAGTACTTC. Translating gives CAISEPGQGFVDEQYF.

The V call is TRBV19, the J call TRBJ2-1; tentative D call: TRBD2 (8 bases). The germline gives CDR1 LNHDA, CDR2 SQIVND (reference sequence). This CDR3 region has 15 residues. Trimming pared 6 bases from V and 4 bases from J, leaving 16 bases between. DNA for the CDR3: TGTGCCAGTAGCATTAGCGGGACAGTATACAATGAGCAGTTCTTC. This gives the protein CASSISGTVYNEQFF.

This chain uses TRBV27 with TRBJ2-2; 10 nucleotides line up with TRBD2. The CDR3 covers 17 residues. CDR1 and CDR2 from the germline V gene are MNHEY and SMNVEV (reference sequence). The trim removed 7 bases at V and 4 bases at J, leaving 12 bases unmatched. The CDR3 sequence: CASTLRGAGGPTGELFF. CDR3 nucleotide sequence: TGTGCCAGCACCCTTCGAGGAGCGGGGGGGCCCACCGGGGAGCTGTTTTTT.

The V call is TRBV21-1, the J call TRBJ2-7; TRBD2 is taken as the D call from the table, unchecked against the DNA. TRBV21-1 is tagged as a pseudogene. The CDR3 has 13 amino acids. CDR3 sequence reads: CASSNRRGHEQYF. The CDR3 nucleotides read TGTGCCAGCAGCAACCGCCGGGGTCACGAGCAGTACTTC.

As for this clone: One end of the junction does not line up with germline, which may come from a read error. The chain joins TRBV27 to TRBJ2-1; TRBD2 agrees at 11 bases. Per the germline V gene, CDR1 is MNHEY and CDR2 is SMNVEV (reference sequence). CDR3 length equals 15 residues. The CDR3 bases are TGTGCCGGCAGTTACACTAGCGGGAGTTTCCATGAGCAGTTCTTC. Amino acid sequence: CAGSYTSGSFHEQFF.

The rearrangement links TRBV5-4 to TRBJ2-5; possibly TRBD2 for D (5 bases). Germline V CDR1 and CDR2: SGHNT, YYREEE (reference sequence). The V gene lost 1 base and the J gene lost 5 bases, with 9 bases spanning the gap. The CDR3 consists of 13 residues. CDR3 sequence reads: CASSLLAMETQYF. The CDR3 nucleotides read TGTGCCAGCAGCTTGTTAGCGATGGAGACCCAGTACTTC.

V is TRBV27 and J is TRBJ1-5; possibly TRBD1 for D (6 bases). The CDR3 runs to 14 residues. Germline loops: CDR1 MNHEY, CDR2 SMNVEV (reference sequence). The ends were cut back, 7 bases at V and 0 bases at J, with 10 bases in the middle. Here the CDR3 DNA reads TGTGCCAGCAATCCGACAGGTAGCAATCAGCCCCAGCATTTT. It encodes CASNPTGSNQPQHF.

The V and J genes are TRBV4-1 and TRBJ2-7; D is possibly TRBD2 (6 bases). Germline V gives CDR1 MGHRA, CDR2 YSYEKL. V lost 0 bases to trimming and J lost 7 bases, with 19 bases between them. The CDR3 has 16 amino acids. Written as DNA, the CDR3 is TGCGCCAGCAGCCAAGATCAAATGCGGGACCGTAGGGAGCAGTACTTC. Translation: CASSQDQMRDRREQYF.

The CDR3, as DNA: TGTGCCAGCAGCCCGGATACAGGGAGCTCCTACGAGCAGTACTTC. It encodes CASSPDTGSSYEQYF. V and J are TRBV9 and TRBJ2-7; D is perhaps TRBD1 (6 bases). In germline, CDR1 is SGDLS, CDR2 YYNGEE. The CDR3 has 15 amino acids. V was clipped by 4 bases and J by 0 bases, with 14 bases between them.

The chain has TRBV28 and TRBJ2-7, with TRBD1 matching over 8 bases. Germline V lookup: CDR1 MDHEN, CDR2 SYDVKM. This CDR3 is built from 16 residues. V lost 4 bases and J lost 5; bases outside the gene matches: 13. This CDR3 reads CASSSLSRTGPDEQYF. The CDR3 DNA sequence: TGTGCCAGCAGTTCTCTCTCGAGGACAGGGCCGGACGAGCAGTACTTC.

The gene calls are TRBV4-1 and TRBJ2-7; 11 bases match TRBD1. The CDR3 has 16 residues. The trim removed 0 bases at V and 3 bases at J, leaving 4 bases unmatched. Germline lookup yields CDR1 MGHRA and CDR2 YSYEKL. The CDR3 DNA reads as TGCGCCAGCAGCCAAGATTTGGGACAGGGGGGCTACGAGCAGTACTTC. Amino acid sequence: CASSQDLGQGGYEQYF.

The chain carries TRBV7-3 and TRBJ1-3, with TRBD1 matching 7 bases. The J segment lost 3 bases and the V segment lost 1 base, leaving 12 bases of the junction unmatched. Germline CDR1 reads SGHTA; CDR2 reads FQGTGA. The CDR3 loop spans 18 amino acids. The CDR3 coding sequence is TGTGCCAGCAGCTTAAGGGGGCCAGGGGGGCAAGGTGGAAACACCATATATTTT. Protein: CASSLRGPGGQGGNTIYF.

The chain couples TRBV5-4 to TRBJ2-5, with D tentatively TRBD2 (5 bases). The DNA end is a closer match to TRBJ2-7, so the J assignment may be wrong. Germline CDR1 and CDR2: SGHNT and YYREEE (reference sequence). The CDR3 is 15 residues long. CDR3 coding DNA: TGTGCCAGCAGCTTGGGCGGGCCGCCTTCCTACGAGCAGTACTTC. It specifies CASSLGGPPSYEQYF.

The chain couples TRBV5-4 to TRBJ1-4; the D gene is possibly TRBD1 (5 bases). V was trimmed by 2 bases and J by 2 bases, leaving 10 bases between them. The CDR3 totals 15 residues. Germline V CDR1 and CDR2: SGHNT, YYREEE (reference sequence). CDR3 protein: CASSLPGFTNEKLFF. The CDR3 nucleotides are TGTGCCAGCAGCTTACCAGGGTTTACTAATGAAAAACTGTTTTTT.

The chain has TRBV5-1 and TRBJ2-7, with 7 bases fitting TRBD1. V was pared by 3 bases and J by 0 bases, with 6 bases of the junction left unmatched. CDR3 size: 15 residues. Germline CDR1 is SGHRS and CDR2 is YFSETQ. For the CDR3, the DNA is TGCGCCAGCAGCTCAGGGACAGAAAGCTCCTACGAGCAGTACTTC. Amino acid sequence: CASSSGTESSYEQYF.

This clone was picked up one time. This chain connects TRBV10-2 to TRBJ1-5, with D perhaps TRBD1 (6 bases). Germline CDR1 and CDR2: WSHSY and SAAADI. The CDR3 is 14 residues long. Between the trimmed V and J ends, which lost 3 bases and 2 bases, there was a span of 8 bases. The CDR3 sequence: CASSDQGRNQPQHF. Here the CDR3 DNA reads TGCGCCAGCAGTGACCAGGGGCGCAATCAGCCCCAGCATTTT.

V gene TRBV28 combines with J gene TRBJ1-2, with D perhaps matching TRBD1 (5 bases). This CDR3 has 13 residues. Germline CDR1 MDHEN, CDR2 SYDVKM. V was shortened by 4 bases and J by 5 bases, with 11 bases between the two germline ends. CDR3 sequence: CASSWGVGYGYTF. CDR3 in DNA: TGTGCCAGCAGTTGGGGCGTTGGGTATGGCTACACCTTC.

This clone was seen a single time. The chain combines TRBV4-1 with TRBJ2-3; TRBD2 matches at 8 bases. Germline assignment: CDR1 MGHRA and CDR2 YSYEKL. The CDR3 covers 17 residues. After removal of 0 bases from V and 1 base from J, the junction contained 6 bases not matched to a gene. The CDR3 DNA is TGCGCCAGCAGCCAAGAAAGGTCTAGCGGGCGCACAGATACGCAGTATTTT. Translation gives CASSQERSSGRTDTQYF.